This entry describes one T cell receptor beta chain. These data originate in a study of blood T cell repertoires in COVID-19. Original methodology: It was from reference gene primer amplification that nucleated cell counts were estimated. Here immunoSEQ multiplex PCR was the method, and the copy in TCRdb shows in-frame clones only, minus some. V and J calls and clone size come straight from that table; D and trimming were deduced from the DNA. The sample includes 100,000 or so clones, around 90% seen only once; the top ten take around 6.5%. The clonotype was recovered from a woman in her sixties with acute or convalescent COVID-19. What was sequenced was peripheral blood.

The chain's CDR3 is CAWSPGGTEAFF. The CDR3 DNA reads TGTGCCTGGAGTCCCGGGGGCACTGAAGCTTTCTTT. The chain employs TRBV30 and TRBJ1-1, with D tentatively TRBD1 (5 bases). Germline loops: CDR1 GTSNPN, CDR2 SVGIG (reference sequence). The CDR3 loop spans 12 amino acids. The germline V and J ends were trimmed by 2 bases and 4 bases, with 8 bases remaining between them.